This TCR beta chain was identified during a study of T cells in Graves' hyperthyroidism and ophthalmopathy. CDR3 length: 15 amino acids. Germline lookup yields CDR1 LGHNA and CDR2 YNFKEQ. V lost 1 base and J lost 1, with 8 bases in between. In this sample, this clonotype turned up a few times. It was RNA transcripts that yielded the amplified TCR beta CDR3 regions. With the HTBI primer set, the TCR CDR3 went through a first round of RT-PCR. Each CDR3 protein is one row after TCRdb ran MiXCR on the multiplex PCR reads. This sample has 300,000 to 350,000 distinct CDR3 sequences, with about 15% found just once.

Sequenced material: blood. The chain is built from TRBV4-2 and TRBJ1-5, with D possibly TRBD1 on 5 matching bases. This TCR was recovered from a woman younger than 45 with Graves' hyperthyroidism. The CDR3 sequence is CASSQVGASNQPQHF. CDR3 DNA sequence: TGTGCCAGCAGCCAAGTAGGGGCGAGCAATCAGCCCCAGCATTTT.